The text below deals with one T cell receptor beta chain. The data were taken from a study of blood T cell repertoires in COVID-19. Germline CDR1 and CDR2: SGHTS and YDEGEE. The CDR3 has 16 residues. V lost 1 base and J lost 7; bases outside the gene matches: 8. As processed by the authors: The authors estimated nucleated cell counts from reference gene primer amplification. The data were produced by immunoSEQ multiplex PCR, yet TCRdb's version contains in-frame clones alone and is incomplete. That table gives V, J and clone size, and the DNA gave D and trimming. Of fewer than 150,000 clones in the sample, roughly 86% were seen once.

Source material: peripheral blood. The sequence was collected from a human donor in a cohort sampled during active COVID-19. The chain couples TRBV5-8 to TRBJ1-6; 7 nucleotides match TRBD1. The CDR3 loop reads CASSLTDRDRNSPLHF. The CDR3 coding sequence is TGTGCCAGCAGCTTGACTGACCGGGACAGAAATTCACCCCTCCACTTT.